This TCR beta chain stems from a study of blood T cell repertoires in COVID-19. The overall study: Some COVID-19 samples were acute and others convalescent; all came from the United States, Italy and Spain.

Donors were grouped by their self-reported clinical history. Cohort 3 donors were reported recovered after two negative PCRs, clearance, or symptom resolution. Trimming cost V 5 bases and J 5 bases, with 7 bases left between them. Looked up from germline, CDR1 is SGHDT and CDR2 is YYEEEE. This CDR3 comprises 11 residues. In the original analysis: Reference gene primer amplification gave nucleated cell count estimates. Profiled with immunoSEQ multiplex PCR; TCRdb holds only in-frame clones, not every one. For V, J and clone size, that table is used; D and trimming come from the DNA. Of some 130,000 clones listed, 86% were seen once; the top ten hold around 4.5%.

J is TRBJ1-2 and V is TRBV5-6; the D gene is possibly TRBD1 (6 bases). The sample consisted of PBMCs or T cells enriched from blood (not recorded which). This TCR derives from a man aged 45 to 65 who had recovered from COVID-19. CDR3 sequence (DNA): TGTGCCAGCAGAGGGGGTTATGGCTACACCTTC. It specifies CASRGGYGYTF.